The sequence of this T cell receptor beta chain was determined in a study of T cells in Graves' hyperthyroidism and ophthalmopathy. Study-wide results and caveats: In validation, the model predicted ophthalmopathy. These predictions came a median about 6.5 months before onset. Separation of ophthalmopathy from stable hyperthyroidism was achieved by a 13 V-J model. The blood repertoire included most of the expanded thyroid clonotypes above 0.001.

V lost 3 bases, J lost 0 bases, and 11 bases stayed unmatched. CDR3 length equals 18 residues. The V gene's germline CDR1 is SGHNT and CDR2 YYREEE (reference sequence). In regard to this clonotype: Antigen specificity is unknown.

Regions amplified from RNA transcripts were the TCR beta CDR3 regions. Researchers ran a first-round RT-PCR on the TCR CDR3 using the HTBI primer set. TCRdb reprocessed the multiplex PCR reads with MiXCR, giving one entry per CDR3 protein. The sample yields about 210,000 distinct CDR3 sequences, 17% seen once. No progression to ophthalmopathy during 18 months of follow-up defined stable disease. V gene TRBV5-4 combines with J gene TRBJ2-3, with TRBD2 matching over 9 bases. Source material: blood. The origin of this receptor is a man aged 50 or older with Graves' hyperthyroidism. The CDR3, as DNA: TGTGCCAGCAGCTCCGCCTATAGCGGGAGAAGGAGCACAGATACGCAGTATTTT. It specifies CASSSAYSGRRSTDTQYF.